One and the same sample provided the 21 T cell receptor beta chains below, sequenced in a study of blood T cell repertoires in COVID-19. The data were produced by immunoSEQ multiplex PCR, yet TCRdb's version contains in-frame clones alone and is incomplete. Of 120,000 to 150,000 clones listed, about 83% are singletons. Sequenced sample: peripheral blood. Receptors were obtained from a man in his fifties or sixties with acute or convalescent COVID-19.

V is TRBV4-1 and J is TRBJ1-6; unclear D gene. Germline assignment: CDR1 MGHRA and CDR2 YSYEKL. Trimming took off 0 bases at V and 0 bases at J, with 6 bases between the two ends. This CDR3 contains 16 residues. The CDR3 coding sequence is TGCGCCAGCAGCCAAGAAGAGCGCTCCTATAATTCACCCCTCCACTTT. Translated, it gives CASSQEERSYNSPLHF.

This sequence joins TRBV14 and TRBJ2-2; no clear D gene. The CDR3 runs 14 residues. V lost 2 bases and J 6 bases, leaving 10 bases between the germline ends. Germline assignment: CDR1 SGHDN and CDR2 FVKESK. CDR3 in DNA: TGTGCCAGCAGCCAATATCGGGTCTCCGGGGAGCTGTTTTTT. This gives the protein CASSQYRVSGELFF.

The CDR3 loop reads CASSNSGGPNTEAFF. The CDR3 nucleotides read TGTGCCAGCAGCAACTCGGGAGGGCCGAACACTGAAGCTTTCTTT. The V call is TRBV9, the J call TRBJ1-1; D call uncertain. Per the germline V gene, CDR1 is SGDLS and CDR2 is YYNGEE. This CDR3 is built from 15 residues. V was shortened by 4 bases and J by 1 base, with 14 bases between the two germline ends.

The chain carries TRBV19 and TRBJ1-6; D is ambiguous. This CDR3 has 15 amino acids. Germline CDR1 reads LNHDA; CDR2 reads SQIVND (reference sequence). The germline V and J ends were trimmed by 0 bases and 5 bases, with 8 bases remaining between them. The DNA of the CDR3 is TGTGCCAGTAGTATAGAGGGAGATGATAATTCACCCCTCCACTTT. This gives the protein CASSIEGDDNSPLHF. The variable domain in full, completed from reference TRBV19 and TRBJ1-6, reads DGGITQSPKYLFRKEGQNVTLSCEQNLNHDAMYWYRQDPGQGLRLIYYSQIVNDFQKGDIAEGYSVSREKKESFPLTVTSAQKNPTAFYLCASSIEGDDNSPLHFGNGTRLTVT.

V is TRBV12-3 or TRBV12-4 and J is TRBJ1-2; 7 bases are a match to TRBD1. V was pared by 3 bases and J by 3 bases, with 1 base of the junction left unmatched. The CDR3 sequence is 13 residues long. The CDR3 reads CASSFQGDYGYTF. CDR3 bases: TGTGCCAGCAGTTTTCAGGGGGACTATGGCTACACCTTC.

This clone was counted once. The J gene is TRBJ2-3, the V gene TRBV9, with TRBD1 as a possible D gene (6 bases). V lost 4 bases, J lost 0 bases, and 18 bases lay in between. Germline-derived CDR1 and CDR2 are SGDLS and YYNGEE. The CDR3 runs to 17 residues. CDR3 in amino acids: CASSPRGGLPSTDTQYF. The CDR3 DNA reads TGTGCCAGCAGCCCTCGAGGGGGTTTACCTAGCACAGATACGCAGTATTTT.

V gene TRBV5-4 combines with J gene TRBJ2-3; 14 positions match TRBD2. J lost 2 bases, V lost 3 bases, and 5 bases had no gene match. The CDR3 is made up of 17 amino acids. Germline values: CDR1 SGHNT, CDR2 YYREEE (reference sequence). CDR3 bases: TGTGCCAGCAGCTCCGGGACTAGCGGGAGAAACACAGATACGCAGTATTTT. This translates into CASSSGTSGRNTDTQYF.

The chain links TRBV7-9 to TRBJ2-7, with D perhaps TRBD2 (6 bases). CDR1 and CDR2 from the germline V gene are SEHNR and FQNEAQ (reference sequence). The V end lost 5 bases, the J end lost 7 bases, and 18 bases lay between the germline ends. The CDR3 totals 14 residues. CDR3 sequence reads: CASSPGLPVREQYF. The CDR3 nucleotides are TGTGCCAGCAGCCCGGGACTGCCGGTGAGAGAGCAGTACTTC.

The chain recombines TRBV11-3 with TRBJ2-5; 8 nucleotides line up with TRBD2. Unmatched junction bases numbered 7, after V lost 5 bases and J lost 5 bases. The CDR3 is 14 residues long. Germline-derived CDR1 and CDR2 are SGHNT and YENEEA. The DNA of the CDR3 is TGTGCCAGCAGCCACCGGGGGGGCCATGAGACCCAGTACTTC. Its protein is CASSHRGGHETQYF.

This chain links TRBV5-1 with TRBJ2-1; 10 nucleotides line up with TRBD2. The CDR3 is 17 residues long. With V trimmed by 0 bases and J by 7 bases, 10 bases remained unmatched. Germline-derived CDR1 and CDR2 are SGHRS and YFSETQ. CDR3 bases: TGCGCCAGCAGCTTGGTTGGTAGCGGGGGGCCAGTTAATGAGCAGTTCTTC. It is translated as CASSLVGSGGPVNEQFF.

The CDR3 DNA sequence: TGCGCCAGCAGCTACGACAGGGTTGGCTACGAGCAGTACTTC. It encodes CASSYDRVGYEQYF. V gene TRBV5-1 combines with J gene TRBJ2-7, with TRBD1 matching over 7 bases. The length of the CDR3 is 14 residues. The germline V gene has CDR1 SGHRS and CDR2 YFSETQ. After removal of 3 bases from V and 3 bases from J, the junction contained 6 bases not matched to a gene. The full variable domain, in which reference TRBV5-1 and TRBJ2-7 provide the parts outside the CDR3, is KAGVTQTPRYLIKTRGQQVTLSCSPISGHRSVSWYQQTPGQGLQFLFEYFSETQRNKGNFPGRFSGRQFSNSRSEMNVSTLELGDSALYLCASSYDRVGYEQYFGPGTRLTVT.

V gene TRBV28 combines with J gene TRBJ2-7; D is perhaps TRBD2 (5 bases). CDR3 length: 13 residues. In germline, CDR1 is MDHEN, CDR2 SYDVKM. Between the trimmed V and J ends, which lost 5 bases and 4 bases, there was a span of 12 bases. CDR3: CASSTQLEYEQYV. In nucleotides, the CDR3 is TGTGCCAGCAGTACCCAACTAGAATACGAGCAGTACGTC.

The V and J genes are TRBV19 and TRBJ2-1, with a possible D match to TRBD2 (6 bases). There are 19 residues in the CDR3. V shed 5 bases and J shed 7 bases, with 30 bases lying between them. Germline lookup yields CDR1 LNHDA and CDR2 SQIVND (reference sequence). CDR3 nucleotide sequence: TGTGCCAGTAGTCGACGTAGCGGAGGTCTCACTGAAAAGGAAAATGAGCAGTTCTTC. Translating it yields CASSRRSGGLTEKENEQFF.

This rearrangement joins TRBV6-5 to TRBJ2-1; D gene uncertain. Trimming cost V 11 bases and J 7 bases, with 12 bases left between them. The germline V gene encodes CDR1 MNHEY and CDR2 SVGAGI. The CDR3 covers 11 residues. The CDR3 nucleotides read TGTGCCGTCATTCCTCGGAATGAGCAGTTCTTC. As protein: CAVIPRNEQFF.

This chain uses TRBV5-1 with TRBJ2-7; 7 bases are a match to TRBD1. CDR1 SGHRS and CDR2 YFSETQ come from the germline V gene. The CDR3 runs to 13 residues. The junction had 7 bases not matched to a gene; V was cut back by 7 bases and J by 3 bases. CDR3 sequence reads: CASGKGGVYEQYF. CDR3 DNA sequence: TGCGCCAGCGGAAAAGGGGGCGTCTACGAGCAGTACTTC.

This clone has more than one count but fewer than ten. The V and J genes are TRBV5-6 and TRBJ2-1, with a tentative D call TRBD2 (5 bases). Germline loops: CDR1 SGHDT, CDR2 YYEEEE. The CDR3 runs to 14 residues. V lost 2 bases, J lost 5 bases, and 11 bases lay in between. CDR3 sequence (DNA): TGTGCCAGCAGCTTACCCGGGGAGAACAATGAGCAGTTCTTC. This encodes CASSLPGENNEQFF.

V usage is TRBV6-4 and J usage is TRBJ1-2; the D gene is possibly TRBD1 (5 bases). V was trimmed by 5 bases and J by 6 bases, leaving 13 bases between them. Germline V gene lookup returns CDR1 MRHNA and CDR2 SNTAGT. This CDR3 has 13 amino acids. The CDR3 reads CASSLEAGDGYTF. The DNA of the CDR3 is TGTGCCAGCAGTTTAGAGGCGGGGGATGGCTACACCTTC.

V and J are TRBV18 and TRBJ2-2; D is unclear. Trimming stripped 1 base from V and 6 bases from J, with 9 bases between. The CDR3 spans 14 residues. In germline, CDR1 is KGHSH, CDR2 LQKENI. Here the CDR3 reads CASSPLMGAGELFF. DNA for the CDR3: TGTGCCAGCTCACCACTGATGGGCGCCGGGGAGCTGTTTTTT.

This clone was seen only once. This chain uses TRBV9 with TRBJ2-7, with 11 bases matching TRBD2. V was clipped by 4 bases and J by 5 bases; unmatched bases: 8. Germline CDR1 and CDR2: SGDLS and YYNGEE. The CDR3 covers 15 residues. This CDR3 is CASSPQGLAADEQYF. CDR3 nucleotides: TGTGCCAGCAGCCCACAGGGACTAGCGGCCGACGAGCAGTACTTC.

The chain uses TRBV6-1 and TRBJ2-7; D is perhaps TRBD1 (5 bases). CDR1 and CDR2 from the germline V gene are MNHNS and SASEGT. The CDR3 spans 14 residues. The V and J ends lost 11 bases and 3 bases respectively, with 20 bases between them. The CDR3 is CASAPPDRYYEQYV. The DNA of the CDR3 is TGTGCCTCTGCCCCACCAGACAGATACTACGAGCAGTACGTC.

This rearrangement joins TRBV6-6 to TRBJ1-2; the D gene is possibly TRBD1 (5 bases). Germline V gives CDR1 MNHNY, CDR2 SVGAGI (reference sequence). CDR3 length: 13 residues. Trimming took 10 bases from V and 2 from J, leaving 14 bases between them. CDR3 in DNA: TGTGCCACCCTCATGGGGGGGAACTATGGCTACACCTTC. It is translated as CATLMGGNYGYTF.